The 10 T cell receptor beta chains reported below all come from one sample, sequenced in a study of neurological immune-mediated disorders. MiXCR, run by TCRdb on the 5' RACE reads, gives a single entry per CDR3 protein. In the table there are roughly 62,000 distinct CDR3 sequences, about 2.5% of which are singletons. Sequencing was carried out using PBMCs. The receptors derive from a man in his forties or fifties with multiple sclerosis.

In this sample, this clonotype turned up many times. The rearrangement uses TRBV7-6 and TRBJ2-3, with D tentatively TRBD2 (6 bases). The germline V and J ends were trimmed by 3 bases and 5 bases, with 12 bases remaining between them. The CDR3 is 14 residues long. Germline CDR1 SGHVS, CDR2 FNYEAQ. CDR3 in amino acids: CASSLVSGRDTQYF. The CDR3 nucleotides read TGTGCCAGCAGCTTGGTTAGCGGTAGAGATACGCAGTATTTT.

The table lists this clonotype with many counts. CDR3 residues: CSAYPGGTLNTEAFF. The CDR3 DNA is TGCAGTGCCTACCCCGGGGGAACATTGAACACTGAAGCTTTCTTT. The chain has TRBV20-1 and TRBJ1-1, with D possibly being TRBD1 (5 bases). CDR1 is DFQATT, CDR2 SNEGSKA, per germline (reference sequence). There are 15 residues in the CDR3. The V gene lost 6 bases and the J gene lost 0 bases, with 17 bases spanning the gap.

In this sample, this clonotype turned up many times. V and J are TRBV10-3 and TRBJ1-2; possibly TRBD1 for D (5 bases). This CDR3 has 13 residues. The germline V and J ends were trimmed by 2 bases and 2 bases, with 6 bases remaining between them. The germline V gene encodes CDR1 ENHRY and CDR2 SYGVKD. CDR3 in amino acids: CAISEGGNYGYTF. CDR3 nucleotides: TGTGCCATCAGTGAGGGGGGGAACTATGGCTACACCTTC.

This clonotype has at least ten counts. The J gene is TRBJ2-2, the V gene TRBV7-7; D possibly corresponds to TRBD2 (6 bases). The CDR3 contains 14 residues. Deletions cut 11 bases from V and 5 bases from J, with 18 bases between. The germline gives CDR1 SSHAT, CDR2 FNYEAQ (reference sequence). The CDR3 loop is CAAKGGGETGELFF. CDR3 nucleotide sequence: TGTGCCGCCAAGGGTGGCGGGGAGACCGGGGAGCTGTTTTTT.

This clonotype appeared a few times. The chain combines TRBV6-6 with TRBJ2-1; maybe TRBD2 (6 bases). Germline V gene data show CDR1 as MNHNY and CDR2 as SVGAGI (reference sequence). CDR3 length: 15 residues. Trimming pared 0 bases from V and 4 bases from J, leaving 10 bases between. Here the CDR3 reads CASSYSVAAYNEQFF. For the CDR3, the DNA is TGTGCCAGCAGTTACTCGGTAGCGGCGTACAATGAGCAGTTCTTC.

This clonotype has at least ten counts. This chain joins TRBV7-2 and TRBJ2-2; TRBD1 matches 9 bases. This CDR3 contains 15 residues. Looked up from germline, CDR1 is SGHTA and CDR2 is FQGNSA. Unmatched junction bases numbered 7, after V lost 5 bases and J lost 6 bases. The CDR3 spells CASSPTWTGAGELFF. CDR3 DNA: TGTGCCAGCAGCCCAACCTGGACAGGGGCCGGGGAGCTGTTTTTT.

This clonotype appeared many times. The CDR3 protein is CASSSGLTSTDTQYF. The CDR3 nucleotides are TGTGCCAGCAGCTCGGGACTTACTAGCACAGATACGCAGTATTTT. The rearrangement uses TRBV7-9 and TRBJ2-3; D may be TRBD2 (6 bases). This CDR3 is 15 amino acids long. The germline V gene has CDR1 SEHNR and CDR2 FQNEAQ (reference sequence). Trimming cost V 4 bases and J 0 bases, with 11 bases left between them.

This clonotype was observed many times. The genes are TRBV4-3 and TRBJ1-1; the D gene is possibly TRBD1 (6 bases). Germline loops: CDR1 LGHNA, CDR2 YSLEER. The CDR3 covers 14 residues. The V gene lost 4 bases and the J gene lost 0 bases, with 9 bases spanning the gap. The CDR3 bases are TGCGCCAGCAGCCGGGGACACTTGAACACTGAAGCTTTCTTT. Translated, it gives CASSRGHLNTEAFF.

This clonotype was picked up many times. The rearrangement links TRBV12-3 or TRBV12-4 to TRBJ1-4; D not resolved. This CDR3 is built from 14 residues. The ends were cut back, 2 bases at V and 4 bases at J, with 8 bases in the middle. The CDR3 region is CASSLSDHNEKLFF. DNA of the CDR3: TGTGCCAGCAGTTTAAGTGACCATAATGAAAAACTGTTTTTT.

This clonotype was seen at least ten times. CDR3 coding DNA: TGTGCCGTACTAGCGGGGGTGGTAGAGACCCAGTACTTC. Amino acids: CAVLAGVVETQYF. This chain joins TRBV6-1 and TRBJ2-5, with 11 bases aligning to TRBD2. Germline V lookup: CDR1 MNHNS, CDR2 SASEGT. Trimming removed 11 bases from V and 4 bases from J; junction bases left unmatched: 6. This CDR3 comprises 13 residues.